This T cell receptor (beta chain) was found in a study of blood T cell repertoires in COVID-19. About the research overall: Sources were T cells, B-cell-depleted T cells, or PBMCs; the material itself was cDNA or gDNA.

Germline V CDR1 and CDR2: SGHTA, FQGNSA. The length of the CDR3 is 16 residues. V shed 4 bases and J 2 bases; nucleotides not matched to a gene: 10. Study members were between roughly 18 and 100 years old and lived in 20 to 25 US regions. Assay: immunoSEQ multiplex PCR; the TCRdb copy retains only in-frame clones and omits some. The table has about 470,000 clones, roughly nine tenths seen once. The source material was PBMCs or T cells enriched from blood (not recorded which). The receptor comes from a woman aged 18-29 years who had recovered from COVID-19. The chain recombines TRBV7-2 with TRBJ2-7; TRBD2 agrees at 8 bases. This chain's CDR3 is CASSSWLRGAAYEQYF. Here the CDR3 DNA reads TGTGCCAGCAGCTCTTGGTTGCGGGGGGCAGCCTACGAGCAGTACTTC.